Shown below are 14 T cell receptor beta chains from a single sample sequenced in a study of T cells in Graves' hyperthyroidism and ophthalmopathy. The TCR beta CDR3 regions underwent amplification using RNA transcripts as the source. Primed by the HTBI set, a first-round RT-PCR was run on the TCR CDR3. TCRdb ran MiXCR on the multiplex PCR reads and lists one entry per CDR3 protein. Counted here are around 600,000 distinct CDR3 sequences, more than 12% occurring once; the ten biggest clones make up roughly an eighth. Sequenced sample: blood. The source is a woman aged 45-60 years with Graves' ophthalmopathy.

This clonotype was detected only a few times. J is TRBJ2-7 and V is TRBV20-1; the match to TRBD2 covers 7 bases. V trimming: 3 bases; J trimming: 0 bases; junction bases outside the gene matches: 2. Germline V CDR1 and CDR2: DFQATT, SNEGSKA (reference sequence). The CDR3 length is 13 residues. The CDR3 bases are TGCAGTGCTAGTTGGACTAGCTCCTACGAGCAGTACTTC. As protein: CSASWTSSYEQYF.

This clonotype was seen many times. The chain employs TRBV20-1 and TRBJ2-1; TRBD2 agrees at 8 bases. The ends lost 6 bases at V and 0 bases at J; junction bases unmatched: 7. The CDR3 loop spans 15 amino acids. Germline lookup yields CDR1 DFQATT and CDR2 SNEGSKA (reference sequence). The CDR3 DNA reads as TGCAGTGCCAGACAGCGGGAGTACTCCTACAATGAGCAGTTCTTC. Its translation: CSARQREYSYNEQFF.

This clonotype was seen many times. The chain has TRBV20-1 and TRBJ2-3, with D tentatively TRBD2 (6 bases). Germline V gene sequence: CDR1 DFQATT, CDR2 SNEGSKA (reference sequence). V was cut by 0 bases and J by 2 bases, with 15 bases left in between. The CDR3 contains 16 residues. The CDR3 DNA is TGCAGTGCTAGAGATCCTGGGGGGATGGTCACAGATACGCAGTATTTT. This codes for CSARDPGGMVTDTQYF.

Of note for this clonotype: A much larger clone sits a single nucleotide away, making a read error possible. The genes are TRBV2 and TRBJ1-5; D not certain. The CDR3 runs 15 residues. Trimming stripped 6 bases from V and 2 bases from J, with 14 bases between. CDR1 SNHLY and CDR2 FYNNEI come from the germline V gene. The CDR3 loop reads CASRTLGSRNQPQHF. CDR3 DNA: TGTGCCAGCAGAACTCTGGGCAGTCGCAATCAGCCCCAGCATTTT.

This chain joins TRBV29-1 and TRBJ1-4; D perhaps matches TRBD1 (5 bases). Between the trimmed V and J ends, which lost 1 base and 2 bases, there was a span of 8 bases. CDR3 size: 14 residues. Germline V gene lookup returns CDR1 SQVTM and CDR2 ANQGSEA. The CDR3 bases are TGCAGCGTTGAAGGGGGCGCGACTAATGAAAAACTGTTTTTT. Translation gives CSVEGGATNEKLFF.

The chain uses TRBV12-3 or TRBV12-4 and TRBJ2-1, with D possibly TRBD1 on 5 matching bases. This CDR3 has 14 residues. Trimming pared 3 bases from V and 4 bases from J, leaving 10 bases between. CDR3 coding DNA: TGTGCCAGCAGTTTCGTCCGACAGTACAATGAGCAGTTCTTC. It specifies CASSFVRQYNEQFF.

This clonotype came up many times. The chain employs TRBV15 and TRBJ1-1, with D perhaps TRBD1 (5 bases). V gave up 0 bases and J gave up 0 bases, with 8 bases separating them. Germline V lookup: CDR1 LNHNV, CDR2 YYDKDF (reference sequence). The CDR3 totals 15 residues. The CDR3 region is CATSRDIRVNTEAFF. CDR3 in DNA: TGTGCCACCAGCAGAGATATCAGGGTGAACACTGAAGCTTTCTTT.

This clonotype was detected many times. This chain connects TRBV7-9 to TRBJ1-1, with 8 bases matching TRBD1. Germline V CDR1 and CDR2: SEHNR, FQNEAQ (reference sequence). The trim removed 1 base at V and 3 bases at J, leaving 1 base unmatched. CDR3 length equals 14 residues. CDR3 sequence reads: CASSLVQGDTEAFF. In DNA, the CDR3 is TGTGCCAGCAGCTTAGTACAGGGGGACACTGAAGCTTTCTTT.

The chain has TRBV20-1 and TRBJ1-2; the match to TRBD1 covers 8 bases. This CDR3 has 11 amino acids. Per the germline V gene, CDR1 is DFQATT and CDR2 is SNEGSKA (reference sequence). V was pared by 3 bases and J by 8 bases, with 2 bases of the junction left unmatched. The CDR3 nucleotides read TGCAGTGCTAGTCGGGACAGGGGCTACACCTTC. Translation: CSASRDRGYTF.

The rearrangement links TRBV7-9 to TRBJ2-2, with 8 bases matching TRBD2. The CDR3 runs to 14 residues. Germline CDR1 reads SEHNR; CDR2 reads FQNEAQ (reference sequence). V was clipped by 8 bases and J by 6 bases; unmatched bases: 8. The CDR3: CASLGREGPGELFF. CDR3 DNA: TGTGCCAGCTTGGGCCGGGAGGGCCCCGGGGAGCTGTTTTTT.

There are many counts of this clonotype. J is TRBJ1-1 and V is TRBV6-1, with D perhaps matching TRBD1 (6 bases). Looked up from germline, CDR1 is MNHNS and CDR2 is SASEGT. This CDR3 region has 16 residues. The germline V and J ends were trimmed by 1 base and 0 bases, with 12 bases remaining between them. CDR3 sequence (DNA): TGTGCCAGCAGTGAAGGGCCACAGGGAATGAACACTGAAGCTTTCTTT. Its translation: CASSEGPQGMNTEAFF.

The chain couples TRBV12-3 or TRBV12-4 to TRBJ2-1, with no clear D. Trimming removed 5 bases at V and 6 bases at J, with 8 bases between. The CDR3 spans 12 residues. The CDR3 DNA sequence: TGTGCCAGCAGTGCTAGTTTCAATGAGCAGTTCTTC. Translating it yields CASSASFNEQFF.

Ten or more counts support this clonotype. This chain connects TRBV5-1 to TRBJ2-1, with 10 nucleotides matching TRBD1. Looked up from germline, CDR1 is SGHRS and CDR2 is YFSETQ. The CDR3 is 16 residues long. Trimming removed 4 bases from V and 0 bases from J; junction bases left unmatched: 4. The CDR3 DNA reads TGCGCCAGCAGCAACCGGGACAGGGGCTCCTACAATGAGCAGTTCTTC. Translated, it gives CASSNRDRGSYNEQFF.

This clonotype was picked up many times. CDR3 sequence (DNA): TGTGCCAGCAGTTTATCAGGGATCAGTGAAAAACTGTTTTTT. This codes for CASSLSGISEKLFF. The chain combines TRBV28 with TRBJ1-4, with a tentative D call TRBD1 (5 bases). The CDR3 loop spans 14 amino acids. Germline CDR1 reads MDHEN; CDR2 reads SYDVKM. V was pared by 1 base and J by 7 bases, with 10 bases between. Looking up the rest from reference TRBV28 and TRBJ1-4 gives the full variable domain: DVKVTQSSRYLVKRTGEKVFLECVQDMDHENMFWYRQDPGLGLRLIYFSYDVKMKEKGDIPEGYSVSREKKERFSLILESASTNQTSMYLCASSLSGISEKLFFGSGTQLSVL.